These 7 T cell receptor beta chains were sequenced from one sample in a study of blood T cell repertoires in COVID-19. Clones were read by immunoSEQ multiplex PCR, and TCRdb kept only the in-frame ones, dropping some. Of 200,000 to 300,000 clones in the sample, around 90% are singletons; the top ten hold more than 4.5%. Sequenced input: peripheral blood. The receptors originated from a woman aged 55-75 years with COVID-19, enrolled during active disease.

The chain joins TRBV7-3 to TRBJ2-2; D ambiguous. Trimming took 5 bases from V and 4 from J, leaving 11 bases between them. The germline V gene has CDR1 SGHTA and CDR2 FQGTGA. CDR3 length: 14 amino acids. The CDR3 is CASSSGPSTGELFF. CDR3 DNA: TGTGCCAGCAGCAGTGGGCCGAGCACCGGGGAGCTGTTTTTT.

The V call is TRBV2, the J call TRBJ2-5, with 8 bases that match TRBD2. This CDR3 comprises 15 residues. Looked up from germline, CDR1 is SNHLY and CDR2 is FYNNEI. V lost 2 bases, J lost 4 bases, and 6 bases stayed unmatched. This CDR3 reads CASSEHRAGVETQYF. CDR3 sequence (DNA): TGTGCCAGCAGTGAACACCGAGCGGGAGTAGAGACCCAGTACTTC.

This clone has only one observation. CDR3: CASSFPGYAINEQFF. CDR3 sequence (DNA): TGTGCCAGCAGCTTCCCGGGATACGCTATCAATGAGCAGTTCTTC. The chain combines TRBV7-3 with TRBJ2-1; tentative D call: TRBD2 (5 bases). This CDR3 has 15 amino acids. V was trimmed by 3 bases and J by 6 bases, leaving 15 bases between them. Germline V gives CDR1 SGHTA, CDR2 FQGTGA.

This clone was seen a single time. The chain uses TRBV2 and TRBJ1-5, with TRBD1 matching over 11 bases. The V gene end was trimmed by 3 bases and the J gene end by 4 bases; junction bases not matched to a gene: 2. The CDR3 runs to 15 residues. Germline CDR1 SNHLY, CDR2 FYNNEI. In DNA form, the CDR3 reads TGTGCCAGCAGTGAGGGACAGGGGGTAAATCAGCCCCAGCATTTT. Its translation is CASSEGQGVNQPQHF.

This clone was observed a single time. The V call is TRBV9, the J call TRBJ2-7; possible D gene TRBD1, 6 bases. Germline V gene lookup returns CDR1 SGDLS and CDR2 YYNGEE. V lost 4 bases, J lost 4 bases, and 18 bases lay in between. The CDR3 covers 15 residues. Written as DNA, the CDR3 is TGTGCCAGCAGCCCCCGGGACACCAATCCTTACGAGCAGTACTTC. This encodes CASSPRDTNPYEQYF.

This clone was seen only once. This sequence joins TRBV29-1 and TRBJ2-7, with TRBD1 matching 10 bases. This CDR3 comprises 12 residues. Looked up from germline, CDR1 is SQVTM and CDR2 is ANQGSEA. V lost 4 bases, J lost 3 bases, and 0 bases stayed unmatched. CDR3 amino acids: CSVGDRGYEQYF. The CDR3 nucleotides read TGCAGCGTTGGGGACAGGGGCTACGAGCAGTACTTC.

In this sample, this clone turned up once. The chain employs TRBV9 and TRBJ2-2; 8 bases are shared with TRBD2. The CDR3 has 16 residues. V dropped 3 bases and J dropped 4; count of bases not matched to a gene: 8. Germline V gene data show CDR1 as SGDLS and CDR2 as YYNGEE. DNA for the CDR3: TGTGCCAGCAGCGAGGGACTTGCGGGAGGCACCGGGGAGCTGTTTTTT. Translating it yields CASSEGLAGGTGELFF.